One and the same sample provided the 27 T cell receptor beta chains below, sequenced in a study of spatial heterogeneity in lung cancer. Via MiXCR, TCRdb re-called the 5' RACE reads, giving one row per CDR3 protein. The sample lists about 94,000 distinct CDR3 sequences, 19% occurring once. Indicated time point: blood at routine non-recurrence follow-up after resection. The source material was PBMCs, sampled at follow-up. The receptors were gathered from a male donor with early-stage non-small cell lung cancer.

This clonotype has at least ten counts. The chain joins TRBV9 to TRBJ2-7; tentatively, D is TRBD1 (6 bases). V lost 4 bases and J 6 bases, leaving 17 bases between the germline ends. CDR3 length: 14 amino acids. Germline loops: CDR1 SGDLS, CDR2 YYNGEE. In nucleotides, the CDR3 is TGTGCCAGCAGCCCGAGACAGGTCCTAGGCGAGCAGTACTTC. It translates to CASSPRQVLGEQYF.

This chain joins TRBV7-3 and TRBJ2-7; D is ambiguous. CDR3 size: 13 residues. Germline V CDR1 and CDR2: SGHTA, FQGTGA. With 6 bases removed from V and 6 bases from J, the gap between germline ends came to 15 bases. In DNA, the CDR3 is TGTGCCAGCAGTACCTCCCCCTCGGGCGAGCAGTACTTC. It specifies CASSTSPSGEQYF.

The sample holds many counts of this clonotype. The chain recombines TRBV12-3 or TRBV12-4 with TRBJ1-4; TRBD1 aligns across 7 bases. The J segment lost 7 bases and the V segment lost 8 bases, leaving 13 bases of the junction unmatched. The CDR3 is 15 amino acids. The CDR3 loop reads CASQRGPNAGEKLFF. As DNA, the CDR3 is TGTGCCAGCCAAAGGGGGCCTAACGCTGGTGAAAAACTGTTTTTT.

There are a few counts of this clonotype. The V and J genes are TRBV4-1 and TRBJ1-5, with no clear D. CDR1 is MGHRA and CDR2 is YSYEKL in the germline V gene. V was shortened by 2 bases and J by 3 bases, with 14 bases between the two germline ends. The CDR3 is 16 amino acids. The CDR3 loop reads CASSQQASRTNQPQHF. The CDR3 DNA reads TGCGCCAGCAGCCAACAGGCGTCAAGGACCAATCAGCCCCAGCATTTT.

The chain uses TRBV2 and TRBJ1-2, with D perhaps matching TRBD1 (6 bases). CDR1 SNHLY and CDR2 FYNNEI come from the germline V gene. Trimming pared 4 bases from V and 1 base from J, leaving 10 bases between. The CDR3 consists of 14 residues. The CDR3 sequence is CASSVRGSNYGYTF. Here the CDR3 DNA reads TGTGCCAGCAGTGTCAGGGGTAGTAACTATGGCTACACCTTC.

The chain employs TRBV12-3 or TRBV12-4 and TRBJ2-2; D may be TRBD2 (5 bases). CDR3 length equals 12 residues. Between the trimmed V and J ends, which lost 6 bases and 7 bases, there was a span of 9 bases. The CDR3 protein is CASRTAGGELFF. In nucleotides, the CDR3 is TGTGCCAGCAGAACGGCGGGCGGGGAGCTGTTTTTT.

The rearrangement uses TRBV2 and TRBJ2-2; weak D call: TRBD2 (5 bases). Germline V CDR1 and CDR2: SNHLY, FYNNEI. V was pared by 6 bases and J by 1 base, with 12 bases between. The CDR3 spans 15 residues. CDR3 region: CASRKGLGNTGELFF. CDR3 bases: TGTGCCAGCAGGAAAGGACTGGGGAACACCGGGGAGCTGTTTTTT.

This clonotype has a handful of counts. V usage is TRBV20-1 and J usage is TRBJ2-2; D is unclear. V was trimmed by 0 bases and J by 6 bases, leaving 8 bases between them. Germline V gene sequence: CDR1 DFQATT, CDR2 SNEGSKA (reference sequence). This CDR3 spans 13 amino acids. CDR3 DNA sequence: TGCAGTGCTAGAGATAGGGTCTCCGGGGAGCTGTTTTTT. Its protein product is CSARDRVSGELFF.

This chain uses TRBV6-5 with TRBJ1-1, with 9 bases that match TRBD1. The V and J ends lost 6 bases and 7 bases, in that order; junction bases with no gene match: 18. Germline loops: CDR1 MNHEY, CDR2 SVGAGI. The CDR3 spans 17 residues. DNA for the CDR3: TGTGCCAGCAGCCGATCGACAGGGGGGACTAAAGGAGTTGAAGCTTTCTTT. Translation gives CASSRSTGGTKGVEAFF.

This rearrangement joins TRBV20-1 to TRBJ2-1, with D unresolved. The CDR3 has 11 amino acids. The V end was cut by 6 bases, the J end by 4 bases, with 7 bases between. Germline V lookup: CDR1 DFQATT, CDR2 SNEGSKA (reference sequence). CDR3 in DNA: TGCAGTGCGCCTATTTACAATGAGCAGTTCTTC. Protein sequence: CSAPIYNEQFF.

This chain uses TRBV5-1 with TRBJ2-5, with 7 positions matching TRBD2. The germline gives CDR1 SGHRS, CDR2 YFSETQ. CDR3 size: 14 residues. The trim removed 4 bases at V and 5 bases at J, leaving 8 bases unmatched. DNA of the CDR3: TGCGCCAGCAGCCCAGGACTAGGTTGGGAGACCCAGTACTTC. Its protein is CASSPGLGWETQYF.

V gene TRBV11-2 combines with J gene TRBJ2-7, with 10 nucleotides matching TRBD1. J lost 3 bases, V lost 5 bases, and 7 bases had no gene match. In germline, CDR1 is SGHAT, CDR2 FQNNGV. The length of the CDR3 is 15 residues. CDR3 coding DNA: TGTGCCAGCAGCCGGTACCGGGACAGGGGCTACGAGCAGTACTTC. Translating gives CASSRYRDRGYEQYF. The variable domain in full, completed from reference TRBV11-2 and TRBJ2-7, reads EAGVAQSPRYKIIEKRQSVAFWCNPISGHATLYWYQQILGQGPKLLIQFQNNGVVDDSQLPKDRFSAERLKGVDSTLKIQPAKLEDSAVYLCASSRYRDRGYEQYFGPGTRLTVT.

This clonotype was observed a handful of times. The CDR3 sequence is CASSFRQGVGYGYTF. Written as DNA, the CDR3 is TGTGCCAGCAGCTTTCGACAGGGGGTCGGTTATGGCTACACCTTC. This chain joins TRBV5-5 and TRBJ1-2, with TRBD1 identical over 9 bases. Germline CDR1 and CDR2: SGHKS and YYEKEE (reference sequence). Germline trimming cut 2 bases from V and 5 bases from J; bases unmatched to any gene: 7. This CDR3 has 15 amino acids.

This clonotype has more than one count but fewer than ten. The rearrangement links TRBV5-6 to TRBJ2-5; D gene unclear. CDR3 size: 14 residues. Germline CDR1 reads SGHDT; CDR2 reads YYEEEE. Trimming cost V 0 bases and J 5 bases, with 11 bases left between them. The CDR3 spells CASSLAIAPETQYF. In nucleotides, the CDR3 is TGTGCCAGCAGCTTGGCCATAGCTCCCGAGACCCAGTACTTC.

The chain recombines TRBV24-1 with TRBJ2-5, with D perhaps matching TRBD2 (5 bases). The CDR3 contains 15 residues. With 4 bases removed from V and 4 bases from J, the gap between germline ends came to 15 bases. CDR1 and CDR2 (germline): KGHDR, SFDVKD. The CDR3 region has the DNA TGTGCCACCAGTGACCCCGGAGGTACGGGAGAGACCCAGTACTTC. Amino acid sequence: CATSDPGGTGETQYF.

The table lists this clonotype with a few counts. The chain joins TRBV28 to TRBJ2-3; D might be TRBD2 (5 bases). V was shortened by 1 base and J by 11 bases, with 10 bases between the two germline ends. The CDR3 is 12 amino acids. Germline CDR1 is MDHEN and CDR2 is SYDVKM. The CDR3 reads CASSLSAEVQYF. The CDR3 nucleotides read TGTGCCAGCAGTTTATCGGCGGAGGTGCAGTATTTT.

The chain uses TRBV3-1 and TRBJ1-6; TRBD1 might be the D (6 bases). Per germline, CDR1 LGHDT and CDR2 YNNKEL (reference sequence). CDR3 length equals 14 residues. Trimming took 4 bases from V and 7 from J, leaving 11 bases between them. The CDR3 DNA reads TGTGCCAGCAGCCGGGGGACAACAAATTCACCCCTCCACTTT. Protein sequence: CASSRGTTNSPLHF. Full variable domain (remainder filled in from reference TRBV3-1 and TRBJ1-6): DTAVSQTPKYLVTQMGNDKSIKCEQNLGHDTMYWYKQDSKKFLKIMFSYNNKELIINETVPNRFSPKSPDKAHLNLHINSLELGDSAVYFCASSRGTTNSPLHFGNGTRLTVT.

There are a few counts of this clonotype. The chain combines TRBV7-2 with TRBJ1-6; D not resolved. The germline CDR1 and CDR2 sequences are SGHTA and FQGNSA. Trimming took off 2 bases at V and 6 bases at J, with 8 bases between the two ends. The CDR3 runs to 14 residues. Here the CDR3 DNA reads TGTGCCAGCAGCTTAATAAGCGGTAATTCACCCCTCCACTTT. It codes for CASSLISGNSPLHF.

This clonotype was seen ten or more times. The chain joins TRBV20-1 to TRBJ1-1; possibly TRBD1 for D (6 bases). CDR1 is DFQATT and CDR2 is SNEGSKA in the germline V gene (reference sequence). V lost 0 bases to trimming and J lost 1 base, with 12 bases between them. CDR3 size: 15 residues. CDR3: CSARDLGTPNTEAFF. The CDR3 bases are TGCAGTGCTAGAGATCTCGGGACACCGAACACTGAAGCTTTCTTT.

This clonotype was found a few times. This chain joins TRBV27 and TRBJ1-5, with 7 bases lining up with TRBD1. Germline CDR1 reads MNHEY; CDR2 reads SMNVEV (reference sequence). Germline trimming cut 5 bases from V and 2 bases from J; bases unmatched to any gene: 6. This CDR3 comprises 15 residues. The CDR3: CASSTGVLGNQPQHF. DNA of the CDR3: TGTGCCAGCAGTACAGGGGTTTTGGGCAATCAGCCCCAGCATTTT.

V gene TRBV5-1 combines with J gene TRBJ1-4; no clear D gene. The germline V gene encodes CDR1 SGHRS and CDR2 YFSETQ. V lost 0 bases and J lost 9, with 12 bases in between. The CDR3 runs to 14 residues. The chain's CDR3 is CASSLGQEHQKLFF. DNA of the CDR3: TGCGCCAGCAGCTTGGGCCAGGAACACCAAAAACTGTTTTTT.

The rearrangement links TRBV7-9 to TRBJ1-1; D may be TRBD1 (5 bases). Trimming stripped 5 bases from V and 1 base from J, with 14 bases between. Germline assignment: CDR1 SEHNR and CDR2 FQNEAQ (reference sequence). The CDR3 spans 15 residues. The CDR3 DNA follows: TGTGCCAGCAGCAGGAGGGACGGCGCGAACACTGAAGCTTTCTTT. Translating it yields CASSRRDGANTEAFF. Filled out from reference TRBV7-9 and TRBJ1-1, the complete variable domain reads DTGVSQNPRHKITKRGQNVTFRCDPISEHNRLYWYRQTLGQGPEFLTYFQNEAQLEKSRLLSDRFSAERPKGSFSTLEIQRTEQGDSAMYLCASSRRDGANTEAFFGQGTRLTVV.

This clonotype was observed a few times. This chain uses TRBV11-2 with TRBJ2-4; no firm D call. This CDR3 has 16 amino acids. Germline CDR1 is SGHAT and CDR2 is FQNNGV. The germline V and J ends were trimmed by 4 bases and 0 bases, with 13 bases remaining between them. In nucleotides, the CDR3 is TGTGCCAGCAGCTATTCCTCGGCTCTAGCCAAAAACATTCAGTACTTC. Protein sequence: CASSYSSALAKNIQYF.

The CDR3 is CAISESLAGEAKNIQYF. In DNA form, the CDR3 reads TGTGCCATCAGTGAGTCGTTGGCAGGCGAGGCCAAAAACATTCAGTACTTC. The chain is built from TRBV10-3 and TRBJ2-4; D uncertain. V gave up 0 bases and J gave up 1 base, with 13 bases separating them. Germline lookup yields CDR1 ENHRY and CDR2 SYGVKD. This CDR3 is 17 amino acids long.

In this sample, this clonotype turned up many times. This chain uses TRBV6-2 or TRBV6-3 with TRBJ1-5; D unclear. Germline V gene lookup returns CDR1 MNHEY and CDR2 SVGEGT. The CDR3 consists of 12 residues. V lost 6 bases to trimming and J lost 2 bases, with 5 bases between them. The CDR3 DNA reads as TGTGCCAGCAGCCGGGGCAATCAGCCCCAGCATTTT. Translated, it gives CASSRGNQPQHF.

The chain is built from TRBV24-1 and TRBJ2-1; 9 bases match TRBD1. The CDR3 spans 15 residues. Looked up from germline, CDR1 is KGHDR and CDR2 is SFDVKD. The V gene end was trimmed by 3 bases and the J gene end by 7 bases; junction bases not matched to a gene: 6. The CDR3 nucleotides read TGTGCCACCAGTGATGGGGTGGACAGGGGTAATGAGCAGTTCTTC. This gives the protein CATSDGVDRGNEQFF.

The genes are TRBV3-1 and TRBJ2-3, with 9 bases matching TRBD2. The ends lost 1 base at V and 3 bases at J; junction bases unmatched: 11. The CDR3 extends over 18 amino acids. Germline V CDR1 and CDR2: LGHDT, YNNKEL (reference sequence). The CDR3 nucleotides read TGTGCCAGCAGCCAAGCAACCCATAGCGGGAGATTGACAGATACGCAGTATTTT. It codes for CASSQATHSGRLTDTQYF.